One and the same sample provided the 26 T cell receptor beta chains below, sequenced in a study of T cell responses to AZD1222 COVID-19 vaccine. The protocol was immunoSEQ multiplex PCR, while the TCRdb copy is restricted to in-frame clones and leaves out a portion. The sample shows about 86,000 clones, under 95% of them seen only once. The input for sequencing was peripheral blood, taken on day 0 of AZD1222 vaccination. Receptors originate from an adult in good health.

This chain links TRBV7-3 with TRBJ2-2; D perhaps matches TRBD2 (5 bases). The CDR3 runs 14 residues. The V gene lost 2 bases and the J gene lost 6 bases, with 10 bases spanning the gap. The germline CDR1 and CDR2 sequences are SGHTA and FQGTGA. This CDR3 reads CASSLSSEAGELFF. The CDR3 nucleotides are TGTGCCAGCAGCTTATCCTCGGAGGCCGGGGAGCTGTTTTTT.

V usage is TRBV11-2 and J usage is TRBJ1-1; no clear D gene. CDR1 is SGHAT and CDR2 is FQNNGV in the germline V gene. Trimming removed 5 bases from V and 0 bases from J, with 13 bases in between. This CDR3 has 15 residues. The CDR3 region has the DNA TGTGCCAGCAGCAAAGAGGGCACCTTGAACACTGAAGCTTTCTTT. Its protein product is CASSKEGTLNTEAFF.

Written as DNA, the CDR3 is TGTGCCAGCAGCGCCAACCACGGGACAGGAGAAAAACTGTTTTTT. Amino acid sequence: CASSANHGTGEKLFF. The chain has TRBV2 and TRBJ1-4; 8 nucleotides match TRBD1. V shed 6 bases and J 8 bases; nucleotides not matched to a gene: 11. CDR1 SNHLY and CDR2 FYNNEI come from the germline V gene. CDR3 length: 15 residues.

The chain combines TRBV27 with TRBJ1-5; TRBD1 agrees at 7 bases. With 7 bases clipped from V and 4 bases from J, the junction kept 13 bases outside the gene matches. CDR1 and CDR2 from the germline V gene are MNHEY and SMNVEV (reference sequence). This CDR3 contains 16 residues. CDR3 protein: CASTLLGTARNQPQHF. In DNA, the CDR3 is TGTGCCAGCACACTACTCGGGACAGCGCGAAATCAGCCCCAGCATTTT.

CDR3 sequence reads: CASSPPQNTEAFF. CDR3 coding DNA: TGTGCCAGCAGTCCCCCGCAGAACACTGAAGCTTTCTTT. This sequence joins TRBV12-3 or TRBV12-4 and TRBJ1-1; no clear D. The V gene lost 5 bases and the J gene lost 1 base, with 8 bases spanning the gap. CDR3 length: 13 amino acids.

The chain couples TRBV10-1 to TRBJ2-7; D not resolved. This CDR3 region has 14 residues. Germline-derived CDR1 and CDR2 are WNHNN and SYGVQD (reference sequence). Between the trimmed V and J ends, which lost 0 bases and 3 bases, there was a span of 9 bases. CDR3 in amino acids: CASSESGRIYEQYF. CDR3 sequence (DNA): TGCGCCAGCAGTGAGTCAGGACGGATCTACGAGCAGTACTTC.

The rearrangement links TRBV9 to TRBJ1-1; weak D call: TRBD1 (6 bases). The CDR3 is 15 amino acids. V was shortened by 3 bases and J by 1 base, with 13 bases between the two germline ends. Germline V CDR1 and CDR2: SGDLS, YYNGEE. The chain's CDR3 is CASSGPTGQNTEAFF. In DNA, the CDR3 is TGTGCCAGCAGCGGACCGACAGGCCAGAACACTGAAGCTTTCTTT.

Relative to its sample, this clone is medium-sized. The rearrangement links TRBV10-3 to TRBJ2-3, with 8 bases that match TRBD2. CDR3 length: 16 residues. With 6 bases clipped from V and 4 bases from J, the junction kept 12 bases outside the gene matches. In germline, CDR1 is ENHRY, CDR2 SYGVKD. CDR3 in DNA: TGTGCCATCAGGGGCTTTGCGGGGGGTGACTCAGATACGCAGTATTTT. It encodes CAIRGFAGGDSDTQYF.

This chain uses TRBV10-2 with TRBJ1-1; no clear D gene. CDR1 and CDR2 from the germline V gene are WSHSY and SAAADI. V dropped 5 bases and J dropped 1 base, with 11 bases sitting between them. This CDR3 has 14 residues. The CDR3 DNA follows: TGCGCCAGCAGTCCACCCAGTCCGAACACTGAAGCTTTCTTT. The encoded protein is CASSPPSPNTEAFF.

The chain uses TRBV18 and TRBJ1-5; D is uncertain. The CDR3 runs to 13 residues. Per the germline V gene, CDR1 is KGHSH and CDR2 is LQKENI. V shed 4 bases and J shed 3 bases, with 7 bases lying between them. CDR3 nucleotides: TGTGCCAGCTCACGAGGACCCAATCAGCCCCAGCATTTT. It translates to CASSRGPNQPQHF.

V is TRBV20-1 and J is TRBJ2-3; no clear D. Germline CDR1 is DFQATT and CDR2 is SNEGSKA (reference sequence). The V gene lost 5 bases and the J gene lost 3 bases, with 6 bases spanning the gap. The CDR3 runs to 11 residues. The CDR3 nucleotides are TGCAGTGCTGGGCCAACAGATACGCAGTATTTT. Translation: CSAGPTDTQYF.

The chain combines TRBV24-1 with TRBJ2-6; D is ambiguous. Germline V lookup: CDR1 KGHDR, CDR2 SFDVKD. The CDR3 totals 13 residues. V was cut by 7 bases and J by 0 bases, with 3 bases left in between. The CDR3 is CATRDSGANVLTF. CDR3 in DNA: TGTGCCACCAGGGACTCTGGGGCCAACGTCCTGACTTTC.

The chain uses TRBV5-1 and TRBJ2-7, with TRBD2 matching 11 bases. The CDR3 spans 15 residues. Germline lookup yields CDR1 SGHRS and CDR2 YFSETQ. J lost 4 bases, V lost 0 bases, and 3 bases had no gene match. In nucleotides, the CDR3 is TGCGCCAGCAGCTTGGCGACTAGCGGGATGTACGAGCAGTACTTC. Protein product: CASSLATSGMYEQYF. The whole variable domain, filled in from reference TRBV5-1 and TRBJ2-7, reads KAGVTQTPRYLIKTRGQQVTLSCSPISGHRSVSWYQQTPGQGLQFLFEYFSETQRNKGNFPGRFSGRQFSNSRSEMNVSTLELGDSALYLCASSLATSGMYEQYFGPGTRLTVT.

In DNA form, the CDR3 reads TGTGCCAGCAGCCAAGATACCGGGGCGGAGACTGGCTACACCTTC. It codes for CASSQDTGAETGYTF. This sequence joins TRBV4-2 and TRBJ1-2; possibly TRBD1 for D (5 bases). The V gene's germline CDR1 is LGHNA and CDR2 YNFKEQ. V was shortened by 0 bases and J by 7 bases, with 15 bases between the two germline ends. The CDR3 has 15 residues.

The V and J genes are TRBV5-5 and TRBJ2-1; D is perhaps TRBD1 (5 bases). The V end was cut by 0 bases, the J end by 7 bases, with 8 bases between. Germline V gene sequence: CDR1 SGHKS, CDR2 YYEKEE (reference sequence). There are 13 residues in the CDR3. CDR3 sequence (DNA): TGTGCCAGCAGCTTGGAAGGGGAAAATGAGCAGTTCTTC. Translated, it gives CASSLEGENEQFF.

The chain links TRBV7-9 to TRBJ1-2; TRBD1 aligns across 7 bases. Looked up from germline, CDR1 is SEHNR and CDR2 is FQNEAQ (reference sequence). V was pared by 4 bases and J by 2 bases, with 1 base of the junction left unmatched. This CDR3 has 13 amino acids. CDR3 region: CASSSGQNYGYTF. CDR3 sequence (DNA): TGTGCCAGCAGCTCGGGACAGAACTATGGCTACACCTTC.

The rearrangement joins TRBV7-3 to TRBJ1-1; D is unresolved. Looked up from germline, CDR1 is SGHTA and CDR2 is FQGTGA. The V and J ends lost 4 bases and 1 base respectively, with 7 bases between them. The CDR3 loop spans 13 amino acids. CDR3 in DNA: TGTGCCAGCAGCTCACAGACGAACACTGAAGCTTTCTTT. The encoded protein is CASSSQTNTEAFF.

This rearrangement joins TRBV7-3 to TRBJ2-1; a possible D gene is TRBD2 (6 bases). The V end was cut by 2 bases, the J end by 5 bases, with 10 bases between. The CDR3 consists of 14 residues. Germline CDR1 reads SGHTA; CDR2 reads FQGTGA. In nucleotides, the CDR3 is TGTGCCAGCAGCTTATTAGGCGGGGACAATGAGCAGTTCTTC. This codes for CASSLLGGDNEQFF.

This chain connects TRBV4-1 to TRBJ2-5; tentatively, D is TRBD1 or TRBD2 (5 bases each). Germline loops: CDR1 MGHRA, CDR2 YSYEKL. The CDR3 extends over 13 amino acids. V dropped 3 bases and J dropped 5 bases, with 10 bases sitting between them. The CDR3 loop is CASSQGVGETQYF. CDR3 nucleotides: TGCGCCAGCAGCCAGGGGGTCGGGGAGACCCAGTACTTC.

The chain has TRBV12-5 and TRBJ1-1; D is undetermined. The CDR3 is made up of 11 amino acids. The V gene's germline CDR1 is LGHNT and CDR2 FRNRAP. Trimming removed 3 bases at V and 7 bases at J, with 6 bases between. The CDR3 DNA reads as TGTGCTAGTGGTTTAGTTGGTGAAGCTTTCTTT. It translates to CASGLVGEAFF.

The rearrangement joins TRBV5-4 to TRBJ1-3; D unclear. The CDR3 has 13 amino acids. V shed 0 bases and J shed 0 bases, with 1 base lying between them. Germline V CDR1 and CDR2: SGHNT, YYREEE (reference sequence). DNA of the CDR3: TGTGCCAGCAGCTTGGACTCTGGAAACACCATATATTTT. Its protein product is CASSLDSGNTIYF.

The chain employs TRBV24-1 and TRBJ2-6, with D hard to call. This CDR3 spans 21 amino acids. V was trimmed by 2 bases and J by 0 bases, leaving 22 bases between them. The germline CDR1 and CDR2 sequences are KGHDR and SFDVKD. The CDR3 sequence: CATSDSVGRQGKNSGANVLTF. CDR3 coding DNA: TGTGCCACCAGTGATTCCGTGGGCAGGCAAGGCAAAAACTCTGGGGCCAACGTCCTGACTTTC.

This chain uses TRBV5-6 with TRBJ2-4; TRBD1 aligns across 7 bases. The CDR3 length is 16 residues. The V gene's germline CDR1 is SGHDT and CDR2 YYEEEE. J lost 3 bases, V lost 0 bases, and 6 bases had no gene match. DNA of the CDR3: TGTGCCAGCAGCTTGGCTCGACAGGGTGGCAAAAACATTCAGTACTTC. Protein product: CASSLARQGGKNIQYF.

The CDR3 DNA follows: TGTGCCACCTCTAGCGGGACGACCTACGAGCAGTACTTC. Amino acid sequence: CATSSGTTYEQYF. The rearrangement links TRBV15 to TRBJ2-7, with 9 bases lining up with TRBD2. V lost 8 bases and J lost 2; bases outside the gene matches: 4. CDR1 and CDR2 (germline): LNHNV, YYDKDF (reference sequence). The CDR3 is made up of 13 amino acids.

J is TRBJ1-2 and V is TRBV28; 8 nucleotides agree with TRBD1. V lost 8 bases to trimming and J lost 7 bases; unmatched junction nucleotides: 12. The CDR3 spans 14 residues. Germline V gene sequence: CDR1 MDHEN, CDR2 SYDVKM. The CDR3 loop reads CASLVSSQGAGYTF. The CDR3 coding sequence is TGTGCCAGCTTGGTATCTTCGCAGGGGGCTGGCTACACCTTC.

This clone showed up just once. This chain joins TRBV7-3 and TRBJ1-1; D might be TRBD1 (5 bases). The CDR3 extends over 14 amino acids. CDR1 is SGHTA, CDR2 FQGTGA, per germline. V was cut by 5 bases and J by 7 bases, with 17 bases left in between. CDR3 protein: CASSPGRGRGEAFF. For the CDR3, the DNA is TGTGCCAGCAGCCCCGGGCGGGGACGGGGTGAAGCTTTCTTT. The full variable domain, its missing parts supplied by reference TRBV7-3 and TRBJ1-1, is GAGVSQTPSNKVTEKGKYVELRCDPISGHTALYWYRQSLGQGPEFLIYFQGTGAADDSGLPNDRFFAVRPEGSVSTLKIQRTERGDSAVYLCASSPGRGRGEAFFGQGTRLTVV.